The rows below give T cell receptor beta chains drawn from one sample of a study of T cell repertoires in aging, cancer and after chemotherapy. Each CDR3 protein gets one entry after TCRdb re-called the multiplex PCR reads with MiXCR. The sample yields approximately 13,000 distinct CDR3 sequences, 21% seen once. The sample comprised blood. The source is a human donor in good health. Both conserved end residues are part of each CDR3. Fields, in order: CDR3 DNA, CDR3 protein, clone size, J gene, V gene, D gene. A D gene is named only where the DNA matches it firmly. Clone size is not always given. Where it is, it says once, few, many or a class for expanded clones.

DNA: TGTGCCACCAGTGATTTGGGCCAGGGGGCGCTGGGGACTGAAGCTTTCTTT
CDR3: CATSDLGQGALGTEAFF
size: few
J: TRBJ1-1
V: TRBV24-1
D: TRBD1

DNA: TGTGCCACATTGTCCAGCCCGAACACCGGGGAGCTGTTTTTT
CDR3: CATLSSPNTGELFF
size: medium-sized
J: TRBJ2-2
V: TRBV6-5
D: .

DNA: TGTGCCAGCAGCTCGCCCGGACAACCCGGGGAGCTGTTTTTT
CDR3: CASSSPGQPGELFF
size: few
J: TRBJ2-2
V: TRBV5-4
D: .

DNA: TGTGCCAGTAGGGGAGACACCGGGGAGCTGTTTTTT
CDR3: CASRGDTGELFF
size: medium-sized
J: TRBJ2-2
V: TRBV19
D: .

DNA: TGCAGTGCTAGGGACAGAGACTATGGCTACACCTTC
CDR3: CSARDRDYGYTF
size: .
J: TRBJ1-2
V: TRBV20-1
D: .

DNA: TGTGCCACTAGATTTAGACCGTTGACAGGGGACAGGAGGACTGAAGCTTTCTTT
CDR3: CATRFRPLTGDRRTEAFF
size: .
J: TRBJ1-1
V: TRBV19
D: TRBD1

DNA: TGTGCCAGCAGCCGAGTCCGACAGGGGAAGGATGAGCAGTTCTTC
CDR3: CASSRVRQGKDEQFF
size: .
J: TRBJ2-1
V: TRBV5-4
D: TRBD1

DNA: TGTGCCAGCAGTTATGAGGGCAATATCTTCTCTGGGGCCAACGTCCTGACTTTC
CDR3: CASSYEGNIFSGANVLTF
size: few
J: TRBJ2-6
V: TRBV6-5
D: .

DNA: TGTGCCACCAGGCGGAATTATGACAATGAGCAGTTCTTC
CDR3: CATRRNYDNEQFF
size: .
J: TRBJ2-1
V: TRBV24-1
D: .

DNA: TGTGCCAGCCTCAGCGGGGGGGGCCCTTCCTACGAGCAGTACTTC
CDR3: CASLSGGGPSYEQYF
size: medium-sized
J: TRBJ2-7
V: TRBV6-5
D: TRBD2

DNA: TGCGCCAGCAGCCAAGCAATTAGCTTCTACGAGCAGTACTTC
CDR3: CASSQAISFYEQYF
size: .
J: TRBJ2-7
V: TRBV4-3
D: .

DNA: TGCGCCAGCAGCCAAGACCCTGGGGACGGCTCCTACGAGCAGTACTTC
CDR3: CASSQDPGDGSYEQYF
size: .
J: TRBJ2-7
V: TRBV4-2
D: .

DNA: TGTGCCAGCAGCTTAGTCGCCCCAGGGGGCCCCCAGCATTTT
CDR3: CASSLVAPGGPQHF
size: .
J: TRBJ1-5
V: TRBV7-2
D: TRBD1

DNA: TGCAGTGCTAGAGAGGCCCGGAGGGCTGGGTTGAACACTGAAGCTTTCTTT
CDR3: CSAREARRAGLNTEAFF
size: .
J: TRBJ1-1
V: TRBV20-1
D: .

DNA: TGTGCCAGCAGCTTAATGGCAGACACTGAAGCTTTCTTT
CDR3: CASSLMADTEAFF
size: few
J: TRBJ1-1
V: TRBV7-9
D: .

DNA: TGTGCCAGCAGTTACTTGACAGGGGGAAACACCATATATTTT
CDR3: CASSYLTGGNTIYF
size: medium-sized
J: TRBJ1-3
V: TRBV6-5
D: TRBD1

DNA: TGCGCCAGCAGCCAAGCATTTGCAGATACGCAGTATTTT
CDR3: CASSQAFADTQYF
size: .
J: TRBJ2-3
V: TRBV4-2
D: .

DNA: TGTGCCACCGGGAGGGATTGGTTCACGGGTGAGCAGTTCTTC
CDR3: CATGRDWFTGEQFF
size: .
J: TRBJ2-1
V: TRBV15
D: TRBD2

DNA: TGTGCCAGCAGTTACTCGAGTTACTATGGCTACACCTTC
CDR3: CASSYSSYYGYTF
size: medium-sized
J: TRBJ1-2
V: TRBV6-2/TRBV6-3
D: .

DNA: TGTGCCAGCAGCTTAGTAAAGATTGGTGCGGGTACCGAAGCTTTCTTT
CDR3: CASSLVKIGAGTEAFF
size: .
J: TRBJ1-1
V: TRBV13
D: .

DNA: TGTGCCAGCTCACCCGAGGGACAGGGAAGTGGCTACACCTTC
CDR3: CASSPEGQGSGYTF
size: medium-sized
J: TRBJ1-2
V: TRBV18
D: TRBD1

DNA: TGCGCCAGCAGCCAACCGGGACGGTACTACGAGCAGTACTTC
CDR3: CASSQPGRYYEQYF
size: few
J: TRBJ2-7
V: TRBV4-2
D: .

DNA: TGCGCCAGCAGCTTGGATCAGACCCAGTACTTC
CDR3: CASSLDQTQYF
size: once
J: TRBJ2-5
V: TRBV5-1
D: .

DNA: TGTGCCAGTAGTGTGCCGGACCTCCATTATAGCAATCAGCCCCAGCATTTT
CDR3: CASSVPDLHYSNQPQHF
size: medium-sized
J: TRBJ1-5
V: TRBV19
D: .

DNA: TGCGCCAGCAGCCAATTCGGCGCTTTAAGGGTCCATTTT
CDR3: CASSQFGALRVHF
size: few
J: TRBJ2-2
V: TRBV4-3
D: .

DNA: TGCAGTGCTACTGGGGTTAGTGAAAAACTGTTTTTT
CDR3: CSATGVSEKLFF
size: many
J: TRBJ1-4
V: TRBV20-1
D: .

DNA: TGTGCCAGCAGTGTAACGGGAGGGTCCTACTACGAGCAGTACTTC
CDR3: CASSVTGGSYYEQYF
size: medium-sized
J: TRBJ2-7
V: TRBV6-1
D: TRBD2

DNA: TGTGCCATCAGTGATGGGGGGCGGGGAGATACGCAGTATTTT
CDR3: CAISDGGRGDTQYF
size: .
J: TRBJ2-3
V: TRBV10-3
D: .

DNA: TGTGCATTCAATTCCTTGGGCGGTTCCTACGAGCAGTACTTC
CDR3: CAFNSLGGSYEQYF
size: medium-sized
J: TRBJ2-7
V: TRBV7-9
D: .

DNA: TGTGCCAGCAGTTCTGCCGGGACAGGGGAGCCGAACCCTGAAGCTTTCTTT
CDR3: CASSSAGTGEPNPEAFF
size: few
J: TRBJ1-1
V: TRBV6-1
D: TRBD1

DNA: TGTGCCAGTACTCGGCAGGGGAGTGGTGGCTACACCTTC
CDR3: CASTRQGSGGYTF
size: once
J: TRBJ1-2
V: TRBV19
D: .

DNA: TGTGCCAGCTCACCTACGACTAGCGGGGGTAGAGATACGCAGTATTTT
CDR3: CASSPTTSGGRDTQYF
size: .
J: TRBJ2-3
V: TRBV18
D: TRBD2

DNA: TGCGCCAGCAGCTTGTTAGGGAACACCGGGGAGCTGTTTTTT
CDR3: CASSLLGNTGELFF
size: few
J: TRBJ2-2
V: TRBV5-1
D: .

DNA: TGTGCCAGCAGCTTAAACAGGGTCCAAGAGACCCAGTACTTC
CDR3: CASSLNRVQETQYF
size: .
J: TRBJ2-5
V: TRBV7-9
D: .

DNA: TGCAGTGCTAGTAGTTGGTCTGTGCGGGAGGGGTATAGCAATCAGCCCCAGCATTTT
CDR3: CSASSWSVREGYSNQPQHF
size: few
J: TRBJ1-5
V: TRBV20-1
D: .

DNA: TGCGCCAGCAGCCTTCAACCGGACAGTTACAATGAGAAGTTCTTC
CDR3: CASSLQPDSYNEKFF
size: .
J: TRBJ2-1
V: TRBV5-1
D: .

DNA: TGTGCCAGCAGTTACTCGAGCAGCCTCTATGGCTACACCTTC
CDR3: CASSYSSSLYGYTF
size: medium-sized
J: TRBJ1-2
V: TRBV6-5
D: .

DNA: TGTGCCAGCAGCCCCGACCCCAGGAGCTCCTACGAGCAGTACTTC
CDR3: CASSPDPRSSYEQYF
size: few
J: TRBJ2-7
V: TRBV7-2
D: .

DNA: TGTGCCAGTAGTATAGGGGTCCAGGGGAATGGCTACACCTTC
CDR3: CASSIGVQGNGYTF
size: medium-sized
J: TRBJ1-2
V: TRBV19
D: .

DNA: TGTGCCAGCAGCCAAGGGTCTGCGGGGGTATCCTACGAGCAGTACTTC
CDR3: CASSQGSAGVSYEQYF
size: .
J: TRBJ2-7
V: TRBV4-2
D: TRBD2

DNA: TGCAGTGCAGCCGACAGGGGAGGATCCTACGAGCAGTACTTC
CDR3: CSAADRGGSYEQYF
size: few
J: TRBJ2-7
V: TRBV20-1
D: TRBD1

DNA: TGTGCCAGCAGCTTTAACCGGGACAGGGGTAGAACTAATGAAAAACTGTTTTTT
CDR3: CASSFNRDRGRTNEKLFF
size: few
J: TRBJ1-4
V: TRBV5-4
D: TRBD1

DNA: TGCGCCAGCAGCCAAGATGGGGGGGCTGGGGCCAACGTCCTGACTTTC
CDR3: CASSQDGGAGANVLTF
size: few
J: TRBJ2-6
V: TRBV4-3
D: TRBD2

DNA: TGTGCCAGCAGTTTCGGGGACAGGAGGCCACCTCAGCCCCAGCATTTT
CDR3: CASSFGDRRPPQPQHF
size: .
J: TRBJ1-5
V: TRBV12-3/TRBV12-4
D: TRBD1

DNA: TGTGCCAGCAGCTCCACCCGAGGAGACTGGATCTCCTACGAGCAGTACTTC
CDR3: CASSSTRGDWISYEQYF
size: many
J: TRBJ2-7
V: TRBV7-9
D: .

DNA: TGTGCCAGCAGCCGGGACAGCCCTTGCTACACCTTC
CDR3: CASSRDSPCYTF
size: many
J: TRBJ1-2
V: TRBV7-9
D: TRBD1

DNA: TGCGCCAGCAGCCCCACAGAGAACCAAGAGACCCAGTACTTC
CDR3: CASSPTENQETQYF
size: .
J: TRBJ2-5
V: TRBV5-1
D: .

DNA: TGTGCCACCAGCAGAGATGGTGGGGTGAACACTGAAGCTTTCTTT
CDR3: CATSRDGGVNTEAFF
size: .
J: TRBJ1-1
V: TRBV15
D: .

DNA: TGTGCCAGCAGATTGTTTTCCGGTGCCCAGGAGGAGGTCTTT
CDR3: CASRLFSGAQEEVF
size: medium-sized
J: TRBJ1-1
V: TRBV6-5
D: .

DNA: TGTGCCAGCAAAAAACTAGCGACTCTTCCCTACAATGAGCAGTTCTTC
CDR3: CASKKLATLPYNEQFF
size: many
J: TRBJ2-1
V: TRBV6-5
D: TRBD2

DNA: TGTGCCAGTAGTAGGCAGGGATTTCAGCCCCAGCATTTT
CDR3: CASSRQGFQPQHF
size: .
J: TRBJ1-5
V: TRBV19
D: .

DNA: TGTGCCAGCAGCTTGCGTGGGGGAAGGACTGAAGCTTTCTTT
CDR3: CASSLRGGRTEAFF
size: few
J: TRBJ1-1
V: TRBV5-4
D: .

DNA: TGTGCCAGCAGCTTAGGGGGGAGGGACAGGGGCCCCTACAATGAGCAGTTCTTC
CDR3: CASSLGGRDRGPYNEQFF
size: .
J: TRBJ2-1
V: TRBV11-2
D: TRBD1

DNA: TGCAGTGCTAGTTCCTCAGGACAGAACTATGGCTACACCTTC
CDR3: CSASSSGQNYGYTF
size: .
J: TRBJ1-2
V: TRBV20-1
D: .

DNA: TGTGCCAGTAAGCGGCAGGCCGGCAATCAGCCCCAGCATTTT
CDR3: CASKRQAGNQPQHF
size: medium-sized
J: TRBJ1-5
V: TRBV19
D: .